The rows below give T cell receptor beta chains drawn from one sample of a study of cytomegalovirus exposure and HLA in healthy donors. Produced via immunoSEQ multiplex PCR; TCRdb's table is partial and in-frame only. The sample shows approximately 250,000 clones, approximately 81% of them seen only once. The sequencing sample was made of PBMCs. These receptors were obtained from a girl between 2 and 10 years old in good health and CMV-seronegative. Both conserved end residues are part of each CDR3. A D gene is named only where the DNA matches it firmly. Clone size appears in some rows only: once, few, many, or a class for an expanded clone.

CDR3aa: CASSRDSGELFF
CDR3nt: TGTGCCAGCAGTCGCGATAGCGGGGAGCTGTTTTTT
abundance: .
d_gene: .
j_gene: TRBJ2-2
v_gene: TRBV28

CDR3aa: CASSLGQGINYGYTF
CDR3nt: TGTGCCAGCAGCTTGGGACAGGGGATTAACTATGGCTACACCTTC
abundance: .
d_gene: TRBD1
j_gene: TRBJ1-2
v_gene: TRBV5-5

CDR3aa: CASSRQREEETQYF
CDR3nt: TGTGCCAGCTCACGTCAGCGGGAGGAAGAGACCCAGTACTTC
abundance: .
d_gene: TRBD2
j_gene: TRBJ2-5
v_gene: TRBV18

CDR3aa: CASTGTKNTGELFF
CDR3nt: TGTGCCAGTACCGGGACTAAAAACACCGGGGAGCTGTTTTTT
abundance: .
d_gene: TRBD2
j_gene: TRBJ2-2
v_gene: TRBV10-3

CDR3aa: CASSLPGEETQYF
CDR3nt: TGTGCCAGCAGCCTACCAGGGGAAGAGACCCAGTACTTC
abundance: .
d_gene: .
j_gene: TRBJ2-5
v_gene: TRBV7-8

CDR3aa: CASSIGTHSNQPQHF
CDR3nt: TGTGCCAGTAGTATAGGGACACATAGCAATCAGCCCCAGCATTTT
abundance: few
d_gene: .
j_gene: TRBJ1-5
v_gene: TRBV19

CDR3aa: CASSLAAGGNQPQHF
CDR3nt: TGCGCCAGCAGTTTAGCGGCGGGGGGCAATCAGCCCCAGCATTTT
abundance: .
d_gene: .
j_gene: TRBJ1-5
v_gene: TRBV5-1

CDR3aa: CASRPGSYHGYTF
CDR3nt: TGTGCCAGCAGACCCGGGAGCTACCATGGCTACACCTTC
abundance: .
d_gene: .
j_gene: TRBJ1-2
v_gene: TRBV27

CDR3aa: CASSSRDRGNYGYTF
CDR3nt: TGTGCCAGCAGTTCTAGGGACAGGGGGAACTATGGCTACACCTTC
abundance: .
d_gene: TRBD1
j_gene: TRBJ1-2
v_gene: TRBV6-1

CDR3aa: CASSQAPPGSGRTYNEQFF
CDR3nt: TGCGCCAGCAGCCAAGCCCCCCCGGGTAGCGGGAGAACCTACAATGAGCAGTTCTTC
abundance: .
d_gene: TRBD2
j_gene: TRBJ2-1
v_gene: TRBV4-1

CDR3aa: CASSLAGGLYNEQFF
CDR3nt: TGTGCCAGCAGCTTAGCGGGAGGGCTCTACAATGAGCAGTTCTTC
abundance: .
d_gene: TRBD2
j_gene: TRBJ2-1
v_gene: TRBV7-9

CDR3aa: CASSHPDRDAYEQYF
CDR3nt: TGTGCCAGCAGCCACCCGGACAGGGATGCCTACGAGCAGTACTTC
abundance: .
d_gene: TRBD1
j_gene: TRBJ2-7
v_gene: TRBV14

CDR3aa: CASSYFPSYGYTF
CDR3nt: TGTGCCAGCAGTTACTTCCCATCCTATGGCTACACCTTC
abundance: .
d_gene: .
j_gene: TRBJ1-2
v_gene: TRBV6-5

CDR3aa: CAISGTGRSYGYTF
CDR3nt: TGTGCCATCAGTGGGACAGGGAGGAGCTATGGCTACACCTTC
abundance: .
d_gene: TRBD1
j_gene: TRBJ1-2
v_gene: TRBV10-3

CDR3aa: CASSYGQGSNYGYTF
CDR3nt: TGTGCCAGCAGTTACGGGCAGGGCTCTAACTATGGCTACACCTTC
abundance: .
d_gene: .
j_gene: TRBJ1-2
v_gene: TRBV6-5

CDR3aa: CASSVTGGDQPQHF
CDR3nt: TGTGCCAGCAGCGTGACAGGGGGCGATCAGCCCCAGCATTTT
abundance: .
d_gene: TRBD1
j_gene: TRBJ1-5
v_gene: TRBV7-2

CDR3aa: CASQDGGQDNQPQHF
CDR3nt: TGTGCCAGTCAGGACGGGGGGCAGGACAATCAGCCCCAGCATTTT
abundance: .
d_gene: .
j_gene: TRBJ1-5
v_gene: TRBV7-8

CDR3aa: CASSQNSFDFPNEQFF
CDR3nt: TGCGCCAGCAGCCAAAACTCCTTTGACTTTCCCAATGAGCAGTTCTTC
abundance: .
d_gene: .
j_gene: TRBJ2-1
v_gene: TRBV4-1

CDR3aa: CASSPDREGSEAFF
CDR3nt: TGTGCCAGCAGCCCAGACAGGGAAGGGTCTGAAGCTTTCTTT
abundance: .
d_gene: TRBD1
j_gene: TRBJ1-1
v_gene: TRBV13

CDR3aa: CASSLGGVSAYEQYF
CDR3nt: TGTGCCAGCAGCTTAGGCGGAGTTTCTGCCTACGAGCAGTACTTC
abundance: .
d_gene: .
j_gene: TRBJ2-7
v_gene: TRBV7-9

CDR3aa: CASSPRLGRETQYF
CDR3nt: TGTGCCAGCTCACCACGGCTGGGGAGGGAGACCCAGTACTTC
abundance: .
d_gene: .
j_gene: TRBJ2-5
v_gene: TRBV18

CDR3aa: CASGAAGAETQYF
CDR3nt: TGTGCCAGCGGGGCCGCGGGAGCAGAGACCCAGTACTTC
abundance: .
d_gene: TRBD2
j_gene: TRBJ2-5
v_gene: TRBV7-7

CDR3aa: CASFKLSPYEQYF
CDR3nt: TGTGCCAGCTTTAAGCTCTCCCCCTACGAGCAGTACTTC
abundance: few
d_gene: .
j_gene: TRBJ2-7
v_gene: TRBV28

CDR3aa: CASRPTGGDTGELFF
CDR3nt: TGCGCCAGCAGGCCTACTGGGGGGGACACCGGGGAGCTGTTTTTT
abundance: .
d_gene: TRBD2
j_gene: TRBJ2-2
v_gene: TRBV5-1

CDR3aa: CASSLSSTYNEQFF
CDR3nt: TGTGCCAGCAGCTTATCCTCCACTTACAATGAGCAGTTCTTC
abundance: .
d_gene: .
j_gene: TRBJ2-1
v_gene: TRBV5-4

CDR3aa: CASSIPGQNYGYTF
CDR3nt: TGTGCCAGTAGTATACCAGGGCAGAACTATGGCTACACCTTC
abundance: .
d_gene: .
j_gene: TRBJ1-2
v_gene: TRBV19

CDR3aa: CASSLPGTGTYGYTF
CDR3nt: TGTGCCAGCAGCTTACCCGGGACAGGGACCTATGGCTACACCTTC
abundance: few
d_gene: TRBD1
j_gene: TRBJ1-2
v_gene: TRBV5-4

CDR3aa: CAWTIAGTGSFGTF
CDR3nt: TGTGCCTGGACCATTGCCGGGACAGGGAGCTTTGGCACCTTC
abundance: .
d_gene: TRBD1
j_gene: TRBJ1-2
v_gene: TRBV30

CDR3aa: CSVDSGAGELFF
CDR3nt: TGCAGCGTTGATTCAGGGGCCGGGGAGCTGTTTTTT
abundance: .
d_gene: .
j_gene: TRBJ2-2
v_gene: TRBV29-1

CDR3aa: CASSLEAPGTQYF
CDR3nt: TGTGCCAGCAGCTTAGAGGCCCCGGGGACCCAGTACTTC
abundance: .
d_gene: .
j_gene: TRBJ2-5
v_gene: TRBV7-9

CDR3aa: CASSSHQHTFYGYTF
CDR3nt: TGTGCCAGCAGTTCCCATCAACACACGTTCTATGGCTACACCTTC
abundance: few
d_gene: .
j_gene: TRBJ1-2
v_gene: TRBV6-5

CDR3aa: CASSLSLGLADYEQYF
CDR3nt: TGTGCCAGCAGCTTATCCCTCGGACTAGCTGACTACGAGCAGTACTTC
abundance: few
d_gene: TRBD2
j_gene: TRBJ2-7
v_gene: TRBV7-9

CDR3aa: CAWTGGYNEQFF
CDR3nt: TGTGCCTGGACAGGGGGATACAATGAGCAGTTCTTC
abundance: .
d_gene: TRBD1
j_gene: TRBJ2-1
v_gene: TRBV30

CDR3aa: CASSPGGASNQPQHF
CDR3nt: TGTGCCAGCTCACCAGGGGGCGCGAGCAATCAGCCCCAGCATTTT
abundance: .
d_gene: .
j_gene: TRBJ1-5
v_gene: TRBV18

CDR3aa: CASSLVGHLYNEQFF
CDR3nt: TGTGCCAGCAGCTTAGTGGGACACTTGTACAATGAGCAGTTCTTC
abundance: .
d_gene: .
j_gene: TRBJ2-1
v_gene: TRBV7-9

CDR3aa: CASSEYQRGYTGELFF
CDR3nt: TGTGCCAGCAGTGAATATCAAAGGGGCTACACCGGGGAGCTGTTTTTT
abundance: .
d_gene: .
j_gene: TRBJ2-2
v_gene: TRBV25-1

CDR3aa: CASSFEGGPDTQYF
CDR3nt: TGCGCCAGCAGCTTCGAGGGAGGGCCAGATACGCAGTATTTT
abundance: .
d_gene: TRBD2
j_gene: TRBJ2-3
v_gene: TRBV5-1

CDR3aa: CAWTKGAITEAFF
CDR3nt: TGTGCCTGGACAAAGGGGGCGATCACTGAAGCTTTCTTT
abundance: .
d_gene: TRBD1
j_gene: TRBJ1-1
v_gene: TRBV30

CDR3aa: CASSLPGTGVAGYTF
CDR3nt: TGTGCCAGCAGCCTCCCCGGGACAGGGGTGGCCGGCTACACCTTC
abundance: .
d_gene: TRBD1
j_gene: TRBJ1-2
v_gene: TRBV14